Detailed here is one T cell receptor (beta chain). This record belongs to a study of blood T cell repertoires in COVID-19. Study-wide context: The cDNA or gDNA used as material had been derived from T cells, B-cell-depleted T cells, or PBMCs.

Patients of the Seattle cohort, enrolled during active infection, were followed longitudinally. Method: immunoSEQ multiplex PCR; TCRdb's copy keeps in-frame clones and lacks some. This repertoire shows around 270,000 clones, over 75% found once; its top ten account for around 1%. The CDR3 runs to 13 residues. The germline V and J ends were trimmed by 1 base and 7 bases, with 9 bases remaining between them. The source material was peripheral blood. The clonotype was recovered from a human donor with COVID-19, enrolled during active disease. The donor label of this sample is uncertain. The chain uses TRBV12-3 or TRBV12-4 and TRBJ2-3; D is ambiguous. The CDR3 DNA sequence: TGTGCCAGCAGTTTAGTCATTTCAAATACGCAGTATTTT. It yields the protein CASSLVISNTQYF.